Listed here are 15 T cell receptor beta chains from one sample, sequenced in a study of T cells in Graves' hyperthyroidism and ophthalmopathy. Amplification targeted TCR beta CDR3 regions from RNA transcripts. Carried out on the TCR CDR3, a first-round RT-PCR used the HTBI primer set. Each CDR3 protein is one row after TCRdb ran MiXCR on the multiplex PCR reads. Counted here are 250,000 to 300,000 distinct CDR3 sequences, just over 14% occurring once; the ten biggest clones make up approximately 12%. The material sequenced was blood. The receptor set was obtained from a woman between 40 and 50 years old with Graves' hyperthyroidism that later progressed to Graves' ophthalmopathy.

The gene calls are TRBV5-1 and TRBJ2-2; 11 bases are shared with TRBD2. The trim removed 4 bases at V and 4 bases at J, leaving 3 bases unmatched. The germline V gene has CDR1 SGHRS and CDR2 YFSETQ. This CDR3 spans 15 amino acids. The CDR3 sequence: CASSRTSGFTGELFF. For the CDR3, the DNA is TGCGCCAGCAGCCGGACTAGCGGGTTCACCGGGGAGCTGTTTTTT.

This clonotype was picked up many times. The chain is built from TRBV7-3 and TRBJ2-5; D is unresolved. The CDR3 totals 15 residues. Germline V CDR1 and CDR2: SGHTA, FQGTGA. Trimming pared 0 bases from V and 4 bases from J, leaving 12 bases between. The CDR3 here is CASSLTVDKRETQYF. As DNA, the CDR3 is TGTGCCAGCAGCTTAACGGTGGATAAGCGAGAGACCCAGTACTTC.

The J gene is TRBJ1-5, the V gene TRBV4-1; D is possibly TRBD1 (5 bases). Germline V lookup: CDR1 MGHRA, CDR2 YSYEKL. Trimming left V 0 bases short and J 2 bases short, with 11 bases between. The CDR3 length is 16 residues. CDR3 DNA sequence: TGCGCCAGCAGCCAAGATCACGACAGTCGCAATCAGCCCCAGCATTTT. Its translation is CASSQDHDSRNQPQHF.

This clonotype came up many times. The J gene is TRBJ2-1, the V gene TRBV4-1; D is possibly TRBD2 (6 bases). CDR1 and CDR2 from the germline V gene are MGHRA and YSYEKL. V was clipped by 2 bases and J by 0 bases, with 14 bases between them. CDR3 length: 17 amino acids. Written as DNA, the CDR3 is TGCGCCAGCAGCCAAACCATAAGGCGGGGCTCCTACAATGAGCAGTTCTTC. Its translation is CASSQTIRRGSYNEQFF.

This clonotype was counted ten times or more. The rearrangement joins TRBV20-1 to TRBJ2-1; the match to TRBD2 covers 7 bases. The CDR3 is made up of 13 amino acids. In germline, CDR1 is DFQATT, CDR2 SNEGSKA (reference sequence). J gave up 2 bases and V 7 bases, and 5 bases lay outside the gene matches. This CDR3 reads CSVREGPYNEQFF. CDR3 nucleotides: TGCAGTGTAAGGGAGGGTCCCTACAATGAGCAGTTCTTC.

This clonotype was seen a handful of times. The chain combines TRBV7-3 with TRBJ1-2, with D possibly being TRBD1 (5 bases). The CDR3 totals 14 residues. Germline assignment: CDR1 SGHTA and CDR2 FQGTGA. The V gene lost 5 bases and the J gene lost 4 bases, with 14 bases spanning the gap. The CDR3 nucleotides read TGTGCCAGCAGCCCGAAACTGAGGGGCTATGGCTACACCTTC. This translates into CASSPKLRGYGYTF.

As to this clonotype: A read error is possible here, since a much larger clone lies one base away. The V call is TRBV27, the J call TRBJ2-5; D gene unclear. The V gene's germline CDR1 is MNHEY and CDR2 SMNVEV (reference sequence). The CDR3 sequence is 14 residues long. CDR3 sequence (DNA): TGTGCCAGCAGTTCGACGACGACCCAAGAGACCCTGTACTTC. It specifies CASSSTTTQETLYF.

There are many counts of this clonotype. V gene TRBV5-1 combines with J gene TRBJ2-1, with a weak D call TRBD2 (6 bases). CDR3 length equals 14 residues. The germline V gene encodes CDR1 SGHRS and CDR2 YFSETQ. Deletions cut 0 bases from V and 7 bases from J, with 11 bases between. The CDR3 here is CASSLAGARNEQFF. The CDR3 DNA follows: TGCGCCAGCAGCTTGGCGGGAGCGCGTAATGAGCAGTTCTTC. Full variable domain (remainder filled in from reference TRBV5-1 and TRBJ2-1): KAGVTQTPRYLIKTRGQQVTLSCSPISGHRSVSWYQQTPGQGLQFLFEYFSETQRNKGNFPGRFSGRQFSNSRSEMNVSTLELGDSALYLCASSLAGARNEQFFGPGTRLTVL.

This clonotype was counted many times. CDR3 sequence: CASSLRRRAGGTDTQYF. The CDR3 DNA follows: TGTGCCAGCAGTTTACGGCGCCGGGCAGGGGGCACAGATACGCAGTATTTT. The chain recombines TRBV28 with TRBJ2-3; possible D gene TRBD1, 6 bases. The CDR3 spans 17 residues. Per the germline V gene, CDR1 is MDHEN and CDR2 is SYDVKM. The V gene lost 2 bases and the J gene lost 1 base, with 16 bases spanning the gap.

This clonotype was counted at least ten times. CDR3 in amino acids: CASSPEEGTEAFF. CDR3 nucleotide sequence: TGTGCCAGCTCACCAGAGGAAGGCACTGAAGCTTTCTTT. The J gene is TRBJ1-1, the V gene TRBV18; D ambiguous. Germline-derived CDR1 and CDR2 are KGHSH and LQKENI. V was pared by 2 bases and J by 4 bases, with 8 bases between. The CDR3 runs 13 residues.

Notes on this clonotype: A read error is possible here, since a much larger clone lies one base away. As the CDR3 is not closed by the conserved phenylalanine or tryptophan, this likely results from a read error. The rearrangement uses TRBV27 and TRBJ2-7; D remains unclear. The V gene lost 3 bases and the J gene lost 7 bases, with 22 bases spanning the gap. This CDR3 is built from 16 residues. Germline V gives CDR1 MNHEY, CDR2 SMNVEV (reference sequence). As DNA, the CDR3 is TGTGCCAGCAGTTTTAAGAGGCAGCCTACTCCTGGGGAGCAGTACCTC. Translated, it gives CASSFKRQPTPGEQYL.

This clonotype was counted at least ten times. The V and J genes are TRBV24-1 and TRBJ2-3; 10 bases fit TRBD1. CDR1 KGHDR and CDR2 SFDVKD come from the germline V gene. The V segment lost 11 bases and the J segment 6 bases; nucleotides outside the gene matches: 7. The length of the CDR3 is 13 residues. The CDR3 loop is CAIGTGVWDTQYF. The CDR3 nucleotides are TGTGCCATTGGGACAGGGGTTTGGGATACGCAGTATTTT.

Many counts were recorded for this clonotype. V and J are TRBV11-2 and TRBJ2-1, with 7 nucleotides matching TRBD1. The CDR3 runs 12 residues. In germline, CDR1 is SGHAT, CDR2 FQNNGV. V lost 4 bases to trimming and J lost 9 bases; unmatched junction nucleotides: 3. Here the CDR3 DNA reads TGTGCCAGCAGCTATGCAGGGGGTGAGCAGTTCTTC. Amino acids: CASSYAGGEQFF.

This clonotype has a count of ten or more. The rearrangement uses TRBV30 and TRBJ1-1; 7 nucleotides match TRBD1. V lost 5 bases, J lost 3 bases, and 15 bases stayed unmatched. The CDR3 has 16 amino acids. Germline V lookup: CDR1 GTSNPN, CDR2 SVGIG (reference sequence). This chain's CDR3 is CAWLPDTGAGDTEAFF. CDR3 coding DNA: TGTGCCTGGCTCCCCGATACAGGGGCGGGGGACACTGAAGCTTTCTTT.

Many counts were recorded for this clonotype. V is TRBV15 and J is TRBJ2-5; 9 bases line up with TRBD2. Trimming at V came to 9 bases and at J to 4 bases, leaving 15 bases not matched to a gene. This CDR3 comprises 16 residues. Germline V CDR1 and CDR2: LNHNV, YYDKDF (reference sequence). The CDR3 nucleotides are TGTGCCACAAGAGACGTCCTAGCGGGAAGCGGAGAGACCCAGTACTTC. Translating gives CATRDVLAGSGETQYF.